This entry lists 17 T cell receptor beta chains sequenced from one sample in a study of shared clonotypes between healthy human individuals (dated by TCRdb to 2018 to 2020). The library relied on the immunoSEQ multiplex PCR assay. The clones in this table, taken by TCRdb from immuneACCESS, are in-frame only. Not every clone is retained; where verified, under half of the shortfall comes from an unresolved V gene, and the cause of the rest is unknown. The sample profile shows under 1,900,000 clones; about 98.5% of them were found once. The ten biggest clones cover 0.36% of the sample. The sample taken for sequencing was naive CD4+ T cells sorted from blood. The cell subset or site label of this sample denotes: CD45RA+ positively selected. The receptors derive from a young man in good health.

The J gene is TRBJ2-1, the V gene TRBV5-1; D is unresolved. Deletions cut 0 bases from V and 6 bases from J, with 4 bases between. CDR3 size: 12 residues. Germline V gene sequence: CDR1 SGHRS, CDR2 YFSETQ. The CDR3 DNA is TGCGCCAGCAGCTTGGAGTTCAATGAGCAGTTCTTC. Its protein is CASSLEFNEQFF.

The chain is built from TRBV11-3 and TRBJ2-5, with D perhaps TRBD1 or TRBD2 (5 bases each). CDR3 size: 13 residues. Trimming pared 5 bases from V and 4 bases from J, leaving 11 bases between. Germline V gene lookup returns CDR1 SGHNT and CDR2 YENEEA. The CDR3 bases are TGTGCCAGCAGCGCCGCAGGGAGAGAGACCCAGTACTTC. Residues: CASSAAGRETQYF.

The V gene is TRBV7-2, the J gene TRBJ1-1; TRBD1 matches 7 bases. The V gene end was trimmed by 1 base and the J gene end by 0 bases; junction bases not matched to a gene: 14. This CDR3 comprises 19 residues. Germline CDR1 is SGHTA and CDR2 is FQGNSA. The CDR3, as DNA: TGTGCCAGCAGCTTAGTACCCCTTTGGGCGACAGGGATGAACACTGAAGCTTTCTTT. Residues: CASSLVPLWATGMNTEAFF.

V and J are TRBV7-2 and TRBJ2-1; 8 bases line up with TRBD2. Germline-derived CDR1 and CDR2 are SGHTA and FQGNSA. This CDR3 contains 14 residues. Losses at the gene ends were 5 bases for V and 9 bases for J; bases not matched to a gene: 9. The DNA of the CDR3 is TGTGCCAGCAGCCCCGAGGGACTAGTGTCTGAGCAGTTCTTC. It yields the protein CASSPEGLVSEQFF.

The chain links TRBV19 to TRBJ2-4; TRBD1 agrees at 8 bases. CDR3 length equals 17 residues. Germline lookup yields CDR1 LNHDA and CDR2 SQIVND (reference sequence). Trimming removed 5 bases from V and 2 bases from J; junction bases left unmatched: 11. CDR3 amino acids: CASSLGQGRRTKNIQYF. CDR3 nucleotides: TGTGCCAGTAGTCTAGGACAGGGCCGAAGAACCAAAAACATTCAGTACTTC.

This chain connects TRBV18 to TRBJ2-3; TRBD2 aligns across 12 bases. The ends lost 1 base at V and 4 bases at J; junction bases unmatched: 15. The CDR3 consists of 20 residues. The germline CDR1 and CDR2 sequences are KGHSH and LQKENI. In DNA, the CDR3 is TGTGCCAGCTCACCACTCCCGACTAGCGGGAGTCTAAAAGGAGCAGATACGCAGTATTTT. Its translation is CASSPLPTSGSLKGADTQYF.

This clone was detected only once. This chain uses TRBV11-2 with TRBJ2-7; the D gene could be TRBD1 or TRBD2 (5 bases each). Between the trimmed V and J ends, which lost 5 bases and 6 bases, there was a span of 20 bases. Germline V gene lookup returns CDR1 SGHAT and CDR2 FQNNGV. The CDR3 sequence is 15 residues long. The DNA of the CDR3 is TGTGCCAGCAGCCATGGGTGGGGGACCGCCCCCGAGCAGTACTTC. Translating it yields CASSHGWGTAPEQYF.

This chain links TRBV29-1 with TRBJ2-3; 8 bases map to TRBD1. V lost 7 bases to trimming and J lost 4 bases; unmatched junction nucleotides: 4. Per the germline V gene, CDR1 is SQVTM and CDR2 is ANQGSEA. The CDR3 consists of 12 residues. This chain's CDR3 is CSARTGPDTQYF. CDR3 bases: TGCAGCGCTCGGACAGGGCCAGATACGCAGTATTTT.

In its sample, this clone was seen once. V usage is TRBV7-6 and J usage is TRBJ2-3, with D unresolved. CDR1 and CDR2 (germline): SGHVS, FNYEAQ. V dropped 5 bases and J dropped 2 bases, with 8 bases sitting between them. The CDR3 is made up of 13 amino acids. This chain's CDR3 is CASSPVVTDTQYF. CDR3 bases: TGTGCCAGCAGCCCCGTTGTCACAGATACGCAGTATTTT.

V is TRBV28 and J is TRBJ2-4; TRBD2 is a possible D gene (5 bases). This CDR3 has 15 residues. Trimming cost V 3 bases and J 0 bases, with 9 bases left between them. In germline, CDR1 is MDHEN, CDR2 SYDVKM. The CDR3 region has the DNA TGTGCCAGCAGTTTGACGGACTTAGCCAAAAACATTCAGTACTTC. This encodes CASSLTDLAKNIQYF.

The J gene is TRBJ2-3, the V gene TRBV5-1; D is uncertain. CDR1 is SGHRS, CDR2 YFSETQ, per germline. This CDR3 region has 17 residues. The V end lost 0 bases, the J end lost 2 bases, and 16 bases lay between the germline ends. The CDR3 sequence is CASSLGVGISATDTQYF. As DNA, the CDR3 is TGCGCCAGCAGCTTGGGGGTAGGGATCTCCGCCACAGATACGCAGTATTTT.

The chain joins TRBV5-1 to TRBJ2-7, with D unclear. The CDR3 runs to 13 residues. Trimming removed 4 bases from V and 4 bases from J, with 12 bases in between. Germline V lookup: CDR1 SGHRS, CDR2 YFSETQ. The CDR3 sequence: CASSLPRAYEQYF. The CDR3 DNA is TGCGCCAGCAGCCTCCCCCGGGCATACGAGCAGTACTTC.

The J gene is TRBJ2-5, the V gene TRBV11-2, with a possible D match to TRBD1 (6 bases). Germline values: CDR1 SGHAT, CDR2 FQNNGV. The CDR3 loop spans 16 amino acids. Trimming removed 1 base at V and 2 bases at J, with 14 bases between. In nucleotides, the CDR3 is TGTGCCAGCAGCTTAGCTATTAGGACAGAGCAAGAGACCCAGTACTTC. It codes for CASSLAIRTEQETQYF.

This sequence joins TRBV19 and TRBJ1-5; 10 bases agree with TRBD1. This CDR3 region has 14 residues. The V and J ends lost 5 bases and 5 bases, in that order; junction bases with no gene match: 3. Germline values: CDR1 LNHDA, CDR2 SQIVND (reference sequence). The CDR3 here is CASSPDRGHQPQHF. In nucleotides, the CDR3 is TGTGCCAGTAGTCCCGACAGGGGGCATCAGCCCCAGCATTTT.

The CDR3 coding sequence is TGTGCCAGCAGTGACTCGATTGTGCCTAGCGGGAGTATAGATGAGCAGTTCTTC. Amino acid sequence: CASSDSIVPSGSIDEQFF. V is TRBV6-4 and J is TRBJ2-1; 10 bases match TRBD2. CDR1 MRHNA and CDR2 SNTAGT come from the germline V gene. The CDR3 runs 18 residues. The trim removed 0 bases at V and 8 bases at J, leaving 13 bases unmatched.

Only one count was recorded for this clone. The V call is TRBV12-5, the J call TRBJ1-1; 8 bases are shared with TRBD1. The germline CDR1 and CDR2 sequences are LGHNT and FRNRAP. V gave up 7 bases and J gave up 5 bases; unmatched junction bases: 15. CDR3 size: 16 residues. CDR3 DNA sequence: TGTGCTAGTGCCGCCGGCCCAGGGGGCGCAGGAACTGAAGCTTTCTTT. It translates to CASAAGPGGAGTEAFF.

The chain employs TRBV18 and TRBJ2-1; 9 positions match TRBD2. Losses at the gene ends were 3 bases for V and 8 bases for J; bases not matched to a gene: 8. Germline V lookup: CDR1 KGHSH, CDR2 LQKENI. CDR3 size: 15 residues. The CDR3 DNA follows: TGTGCCAGCTCACCGGGCGCGGGAGGGCCTCATGAGCAGTTCTTC. Its translation is CASSPGAGGPHEQFF.